The 6 T cell receptor beta chains reported below all come from one sample, sequenced in a study of shared clonotypes between healthy human individuals. CD45RO-negative, CCR7-positively selected cells formed the naive CD8 fraction, excluding terminally differentiated effector memory CD45RA+ cells. Sequenced by immunoSEQ multiplex PCR; TCRdb stores in-frame clones only, minus some. The data show about 680,000 clones, 92% seen once. Source material: naive CD8+ T cells sorted from blood. Receptors originate from a man younger than 40 in good health.

The V and J genes are TRBV5-8 and TRBJ1-5, with D tentatively TRBD1 (6 bases). The V and J ends lost 2 bases and 5 bases respectively, with 11 bases between them. This CDR3 is built from 14 residues. The germline V gene encodes CDR1 SGHTS and CDR2 YDEGEE. CDR3 loop: CASSFGGAYQPQHF. As DNA, the CDR3 is TGTGCCAGCAGCTTTGGGGGGGCATATCAGCCCCAGCATTTT.

The chain links TRBV7-9 to TRBJ2-5; 12 bases align to TRBD2. V gave up 5 bases and J gave up 7 bases; unmatched junction bases: 8. The length of the CDR3 is 15 residues. Germline assignment: CDR1 SEHNR and CDR2 FQNEAQ (reference sequence). CDR3 sequence (DNA): TGTGCCAGCAGCACGCTAGCGGGAGGGGAGGGGACCCAGTACTTC. It translates to CASSTLAGGEGTQYF. The entire variable domain, with the rest obtained from reference TRBV7-9 and TRBJ2-5, is as follows: DTGVSQNPRHKITKRGQNVTFRCDPISEHNRLYWYRQTLGQGPEFLTYFQNEAQLEKSRLLSDRFSAERPKGSFSTLEIQRTEQGDSAMYLCASSTLAGGEGTQYFGPGTRLLVL.

The CDR3 bases are TGTGCCAGCAGCCCCCCGGGATCAAGCCTACCGGGGGAGCTGTTTTTT. Protein sequence: CASSPPGSSLPGELFF. The gene calls are TRBV7-9 and TRBJ2-2; weak D call: TRBD2 (5 bases). The CDR3 spans 16 residues. Germline V gene lookup returns CDR1 SEHNR and CDR2 FQNEAQ (reference sequence). V gave up 5 bases and J gave up 8 bases, with 21 bases separating them. Based on the CDR3 plus reference TRBV7-9 and TRBJ2-2, the full variable domain is DTGVSQNPRHKITKRGQNVTFRCDPISEHNRLYWYRQTLGQGPEFLTYFQNEAQLEKSRLLSDRFSAERPKGSFSTLEIQRTEQGDSAMYLCASSPPGSSLPGELFFGEGSRLTVL.

The gene calls are TRBV27 and TRBJ2-3, with TRBD2 as a possible D gene (6 bases). This CDR3 contains 14 residues. V dropped 5 bases and J dropped 4 bases, with 13 bases sitting between them. Germline loops: CDR1 MNHEY, CDR2 SMNVEV (reference sequence). The CDR3 nucleotides are TGTGCCAGCAGTCTCGGGACTGTCCCAGATACGCAGTATTTT. Residues: CASSLGTVPDTQYF.

This rearrangement joins TRBV5-1 to TRBJ2-1, with 9 bases fitting TRBD2. The germline CDR1 and CDR2 sequences are SGHRS and YFSETQ. The CDR3 has 16 residues. V lost 0 bases, J lost 6 bases, and 7 bases stayed unmatched. For the CDR3, the DNA is TGCGCCAGCAGCTTGGCCGCGGGAGGGATCCGCAATGAGCAGTTCTTC. This sequence encodes CASSLAAGGIRNEQFF.

This chain uses TRBV4-2 with TRBJ2-7, with 11 bases fitting TRBD2. Trimming at V came to 0 bases and at J to 4 bases, leaving 17 bases not matched to a gene. The CDR3 runs to 20 residues. Germline loops: CDR1 LGHNA, CDR2 YNFKEQ. Here the CDR3 reads CASSQDSTGPIAGGLYEQYF. CDR3 in DNA: TGTGCCAGCAGCCAAGATTCGACAGGACCGATAGCGGGAGGGCTTTACGAGCAGTACTTC.